These 5 T cell receptor beta chains were sequenced from one sample in a study of cytomegalovirus exposure and HLA in healthy donors. PCR primers comprised 60 Vbeta and 13 Jbeta primers. TCRdb keeps only in-frame clones here, not all; method: immunoSEQ multiplex PCR. The sample lists about 200,000 clones, approximately 85% seen once, with approximately 2.2% in the top ten. The specimen sequenced was PBMCs. The receptors derive from a woman in her forties or fifties in good health and CMV-seronegative.

The chain couples TRBV28 to TRBJ2-7; 7 bases match TRBD2. J was trimmed by 3 bases and V by 8 bases; bases with no gene match: 10. This CDR3 contains 14 residues. Germline V CDR1 and CDR2: MDHEN, SYDVKM. CDR3 protein: CASSLGGGRYEQYF. CDR3 DNA sequence: TGTGCCAGCTCTCTTGGGGGGGGTCGCTACGAGCAGTACTTC.

The sample holds one count of this clone. The gene calls are TRBV11-2 and TRBJ2-3; 7 nucleotides line up with TRBD2. The V and J ends lost 8 bases and 6 bases, in that order; junction bases with no gene match: 17. This CDR3 spans 16 amino acids. Per germline, CDR1 SGHAT and CDR2 FQNNGV. The CDR3 spells CASGAFYAGERDTQYF. The CDR3 DNA reads as TGTGCCAGCGGCGCTTTTTATGCGGGAGAACGGGATACGCAGTATTTT.

This sequence joins TRBV6-1 and TRBJ2-7; D might be TRBD1 (5 bases). With 4 bases removed from V and 3 bases from J, the gap between germline ends came to 10 bases. CDR3 length equals 13 residues. Germline assignment: CDR1 MNHNS and CDR2 SASEGT. In nucleotides, the CDR3 is TGTGCCAGCAGTGCAGGGCAAGACTACGAGCAGTACTTC. It encodes CASSAGQDYEQYF.

The chain links TRBV4-3 to TRBJ2-1; D possibly corresponds to TRBD1 (6 bases). In germline, CDR1 is LGHNA, CDR2 YSLEER. V lost 0 bases, J lost 7 bases, and 19 bases lay in between. The CDR3 is 17 residues long. The DNA of the CDR3 is TGCGCCAGCAGCCAAGATCAGTCAGGGGTCGGTTGGAATGAGCAGTTCTTC. It translates to CASSQDQSGVGWNEQFF.

This clone was counted between two and nine times. The chain recombines TRBV29-1 with TRBJ1-4, with TRBD1 matching 7 bases. CDR1 and CDR2 (germline): SQVTM, ANQGSEA. This CDR3 region has 14 residues. Trimming took 4 bases from V and 8 from J; bases not matched to a gene: 10. CDR3 nucleotides: TGCAGCGTTGGGGACAGCCTGAGGCGAGAAAAACTGTTTTTT. Its protein product is CSVGDSLRREKLFF.